The present T cell receptor (beta chain) was sequenced within a study of T-cell reconstitution after alpha-beta-depleted transplantation in children. The TCRbeta library incorporated unique molecular identifiers. MiXCR was run by TCRdb on the PCR reads, yielding one entry per CDR3 protein. The sample holds roughly 500,000 distinct CDR3 sequences; about 31% are singletons and the top ten take around 2.5%. This receptor was taken from a human donor who donated a stem cell graft to a child with aplastic anemia. This sample comprised PBMCs from the stem cell graft donor, obtained from the stem cell graft.

The CDR3, as DNA: TGCAGTGCTACCGGGGGGGCTCAAGGGAACACCGGGGAGCTGTTTTTT. As protein: CSATGGAQGNTGELFF. This chain links TRBV20-1 with TRBJ2-2, with TRBD2 matching 8 bases. The CDR3 sequence is 16 residues long. V lost 4 bases, J lost 1 base, and 8 bases stayed unmatched. The V gene's germline CDR1 is DFQATT and CDR2 SNEGSKA (reference sequence).